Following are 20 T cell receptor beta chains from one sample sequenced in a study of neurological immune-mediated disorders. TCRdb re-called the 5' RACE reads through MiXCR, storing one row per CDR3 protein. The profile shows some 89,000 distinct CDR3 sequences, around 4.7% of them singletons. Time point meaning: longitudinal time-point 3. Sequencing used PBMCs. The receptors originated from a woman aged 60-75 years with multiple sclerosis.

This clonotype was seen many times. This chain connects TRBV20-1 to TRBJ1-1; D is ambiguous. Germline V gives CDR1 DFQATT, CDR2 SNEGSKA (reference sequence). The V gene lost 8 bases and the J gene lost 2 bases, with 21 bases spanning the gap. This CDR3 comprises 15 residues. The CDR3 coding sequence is TGCAGTACCCATAAGGCCGGCCGACAAAACACTGAAGCTTTCTTT. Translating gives CSTHKAGRQNTEAFF.

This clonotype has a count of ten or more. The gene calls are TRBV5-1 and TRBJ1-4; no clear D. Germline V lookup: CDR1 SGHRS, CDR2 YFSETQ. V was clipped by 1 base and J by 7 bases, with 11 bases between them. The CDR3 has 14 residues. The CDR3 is CASSLRLEGEKLFF. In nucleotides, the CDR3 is TGCGCCAGCAGCTTGCGATTAGAAGGTGAAAAACTGTTTTTT.

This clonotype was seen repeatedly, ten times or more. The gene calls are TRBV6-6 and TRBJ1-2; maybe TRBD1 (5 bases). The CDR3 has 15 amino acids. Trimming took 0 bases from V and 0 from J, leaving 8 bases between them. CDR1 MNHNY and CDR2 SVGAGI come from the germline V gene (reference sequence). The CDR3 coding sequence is TGTGCCAGCAGTTACTCGGGGGGAGCTAACTATGGCTACACCTTC. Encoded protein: CASSYSGGANYGYTF.

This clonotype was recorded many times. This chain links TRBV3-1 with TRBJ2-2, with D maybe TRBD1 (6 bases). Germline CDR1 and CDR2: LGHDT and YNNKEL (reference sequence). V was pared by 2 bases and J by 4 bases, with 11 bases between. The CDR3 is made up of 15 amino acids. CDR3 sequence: CASSQPTGTTGELFF. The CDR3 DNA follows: TGTGCCAGCAGCCAACCTACAGGGACCACCGGGGAGCTGTTTTTT. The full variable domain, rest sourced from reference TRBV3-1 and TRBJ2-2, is DTAVSQTPKYLVTQMGNDKSIKCEQNLGHDTMYWYKQDSKKFLKIMFSYNNKELIINETVPNRFSPKSPDKAHLNLHINSLELGDSAVYFCASSQPTGTTGELFFGEGSRLTVL.

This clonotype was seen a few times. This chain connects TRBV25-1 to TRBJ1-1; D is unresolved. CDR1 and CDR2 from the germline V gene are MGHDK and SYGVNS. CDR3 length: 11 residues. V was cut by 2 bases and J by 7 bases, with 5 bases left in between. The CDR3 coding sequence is TGTGCCAGCAGTGAACGAAGTGAAGCTTTCTTT. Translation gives CASSERSEAFF.

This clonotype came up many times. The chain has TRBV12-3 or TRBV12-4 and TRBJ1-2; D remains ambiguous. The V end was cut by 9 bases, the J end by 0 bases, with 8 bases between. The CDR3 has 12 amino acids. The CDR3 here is CASKTPNYGYTF. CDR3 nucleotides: TGTGCCAGTAAGACCCCTAACTATGGCTACACCTTC.

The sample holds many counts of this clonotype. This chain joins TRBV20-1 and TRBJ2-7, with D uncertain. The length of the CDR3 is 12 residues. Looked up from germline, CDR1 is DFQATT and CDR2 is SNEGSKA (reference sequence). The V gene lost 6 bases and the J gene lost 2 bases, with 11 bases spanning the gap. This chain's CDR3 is CSATPEAYEQYF. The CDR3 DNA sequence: TGCAGTGCAACCCCTGAGGCCTACGAGCAGTACTTC.

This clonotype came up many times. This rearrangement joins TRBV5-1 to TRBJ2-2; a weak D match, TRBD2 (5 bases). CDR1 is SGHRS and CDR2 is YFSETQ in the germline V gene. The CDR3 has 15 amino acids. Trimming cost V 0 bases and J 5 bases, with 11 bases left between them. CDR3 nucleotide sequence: TGCGCCAGCAGCTTGGAGGCGGGCAAAACCGGGGAGCTGTTTTTT. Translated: CASSLEAGKTGELFF.

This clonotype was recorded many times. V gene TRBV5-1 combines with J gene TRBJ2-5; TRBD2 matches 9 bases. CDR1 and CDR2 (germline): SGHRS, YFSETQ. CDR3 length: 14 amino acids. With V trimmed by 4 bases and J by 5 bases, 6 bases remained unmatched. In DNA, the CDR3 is TGCGCCAGCAGCCCGGGACTAGCATCGGAGACCCAGTACTTC. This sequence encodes CASSPGLASETQYF.

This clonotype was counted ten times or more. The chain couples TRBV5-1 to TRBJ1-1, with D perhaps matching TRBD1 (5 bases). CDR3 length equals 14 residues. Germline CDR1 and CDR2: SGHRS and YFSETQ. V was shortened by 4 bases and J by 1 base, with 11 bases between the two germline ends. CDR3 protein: CASSAGQPNTEAFF. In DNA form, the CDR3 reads TGCGCCAGCAGCGCCGGACAACCGAACACTGAAGCTTTCTTT.

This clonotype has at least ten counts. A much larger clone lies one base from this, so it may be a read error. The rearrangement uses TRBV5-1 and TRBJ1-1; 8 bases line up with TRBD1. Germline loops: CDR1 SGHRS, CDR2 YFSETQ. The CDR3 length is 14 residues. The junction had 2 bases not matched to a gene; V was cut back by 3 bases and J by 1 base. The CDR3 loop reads CASSSGQANTEAFF. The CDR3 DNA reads TGCGCCAGCAGCTCGGGACAGGCGAACACTGAAGCTTTCTTT.

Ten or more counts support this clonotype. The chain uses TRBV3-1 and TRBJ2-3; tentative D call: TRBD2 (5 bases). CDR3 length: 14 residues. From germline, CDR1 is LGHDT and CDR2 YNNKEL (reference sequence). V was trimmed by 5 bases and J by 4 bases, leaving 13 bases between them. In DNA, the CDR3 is TGTGCCAGCAGCAAACTAGTAAGGGCAGATACGCAGTATTTT. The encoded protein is CASSKLVRADTQYF.

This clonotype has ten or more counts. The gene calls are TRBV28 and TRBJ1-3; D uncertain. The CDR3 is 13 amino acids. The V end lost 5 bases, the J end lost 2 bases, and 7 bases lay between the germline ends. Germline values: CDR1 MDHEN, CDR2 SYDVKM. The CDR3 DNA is TGTGCCAGCAGTCCCCACACTGGAAACACCATATATTTT. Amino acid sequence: CASSPHTGNTIYF.

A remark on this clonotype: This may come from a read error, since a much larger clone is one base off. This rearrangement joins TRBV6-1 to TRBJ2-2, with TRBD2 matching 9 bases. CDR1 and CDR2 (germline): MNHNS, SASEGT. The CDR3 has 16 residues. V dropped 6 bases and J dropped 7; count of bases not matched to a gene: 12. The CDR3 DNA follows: TGTGCCAGCAGCCACCGCGGGGGGGCTGTACGCGGGGAGCTGTTTTTT. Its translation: CASSHRGGAVRGELFF.

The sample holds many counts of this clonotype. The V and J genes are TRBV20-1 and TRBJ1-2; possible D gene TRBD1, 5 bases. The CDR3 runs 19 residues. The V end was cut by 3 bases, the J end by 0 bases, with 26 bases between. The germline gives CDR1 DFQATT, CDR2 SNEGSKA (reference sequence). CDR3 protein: CSASPIGQMGESANYGYTF. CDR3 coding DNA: TGCAGTGCTAGCCCAATAGGACAAATGGGGGAATCAGCTAACTATGGCTACACCTTC.

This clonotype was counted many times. The CDR3 sequence: CASSLDLSGTTGELFF. CDR3 coding DNA: TGTGCCAGCAGCTTAGATCTGTCAGGGACCACCGGGGAGCTGTTTTTT. The chain links TRBV11-3 to TRBJ2-2, with D possibly being TRBD1 or TRBD2 (5 bases each). The V gene lost 0 bases and the J gene lost 4 bases, with 12 bases spanning the gap. From germline, CDR1 is SGHNT and CDR2 YENEEA. The CDR3 runs to 16 residues.

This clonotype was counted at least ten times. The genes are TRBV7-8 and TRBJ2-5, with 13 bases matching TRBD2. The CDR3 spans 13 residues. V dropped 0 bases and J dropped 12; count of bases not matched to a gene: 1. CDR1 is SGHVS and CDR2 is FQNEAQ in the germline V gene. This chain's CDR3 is CASSLAGLAGKYF. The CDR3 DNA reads TGTGCCAGCAGCTTAGCGGGACTAGCGGGAAAGTACTTC.

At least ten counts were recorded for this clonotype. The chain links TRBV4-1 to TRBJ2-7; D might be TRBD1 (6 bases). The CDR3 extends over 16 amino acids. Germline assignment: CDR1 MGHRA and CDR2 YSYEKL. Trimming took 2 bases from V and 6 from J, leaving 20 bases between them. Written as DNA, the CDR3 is TGCGCCAGCAGCCAACCCAGGACAGTGGCCGGGGTCGAGCAGTACTTC. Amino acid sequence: CASSQPRTVAGVEQYF.

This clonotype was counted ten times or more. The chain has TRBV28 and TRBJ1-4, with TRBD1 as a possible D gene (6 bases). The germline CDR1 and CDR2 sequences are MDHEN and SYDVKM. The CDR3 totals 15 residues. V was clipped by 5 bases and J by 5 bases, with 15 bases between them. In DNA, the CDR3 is TGTGCCAGCAGTGCCCCGGGGGCTATAAATGAAAAACTGTTTTTT. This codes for CASSAPGAINEKLFF.

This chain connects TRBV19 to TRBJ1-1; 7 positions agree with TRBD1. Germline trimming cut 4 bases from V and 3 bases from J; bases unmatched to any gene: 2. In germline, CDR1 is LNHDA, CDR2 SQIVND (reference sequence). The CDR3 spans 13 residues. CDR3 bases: TGTGCCAGTAGTAACGACAGGGACACTGAAGCTTTCTTT. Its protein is CASSNDRDTEAFF. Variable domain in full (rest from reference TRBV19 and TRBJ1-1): DGGITQSPKYLFRKEGQNVTLSCEQNLNHDAMYWYRQDPGQGLRLIYYSQIVNDFQKGDIAEGYSVSREKKESFPLTVTSAQKNPTAFYLCASSNDRDTEAFFGQGTRLTVV.